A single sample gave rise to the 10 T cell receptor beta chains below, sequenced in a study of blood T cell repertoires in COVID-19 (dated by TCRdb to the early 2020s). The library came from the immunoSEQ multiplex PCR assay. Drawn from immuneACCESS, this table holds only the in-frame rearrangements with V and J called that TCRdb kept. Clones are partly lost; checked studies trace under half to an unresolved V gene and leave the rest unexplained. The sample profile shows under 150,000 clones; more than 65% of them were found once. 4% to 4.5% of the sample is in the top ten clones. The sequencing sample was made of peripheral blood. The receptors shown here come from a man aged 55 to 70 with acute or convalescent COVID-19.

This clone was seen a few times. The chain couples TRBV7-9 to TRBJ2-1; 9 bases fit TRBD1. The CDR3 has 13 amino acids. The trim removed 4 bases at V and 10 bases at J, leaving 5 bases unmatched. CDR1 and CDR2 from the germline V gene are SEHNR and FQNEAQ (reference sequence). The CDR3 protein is CASSYTGGWEQFF. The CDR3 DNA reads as TGTGCCAGCAGCTATACAGGGGGCTGGGAGCAGTTCTTC.

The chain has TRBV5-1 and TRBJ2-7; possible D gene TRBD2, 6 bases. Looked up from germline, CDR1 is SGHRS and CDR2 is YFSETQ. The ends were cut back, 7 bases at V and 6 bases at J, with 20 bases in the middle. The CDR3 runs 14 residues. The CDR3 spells CASSGGERVSEQYF. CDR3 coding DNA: TGCGCCAGCTCCGGGGGAGAGCGGGTAAGCGAGCAGTACTTC.

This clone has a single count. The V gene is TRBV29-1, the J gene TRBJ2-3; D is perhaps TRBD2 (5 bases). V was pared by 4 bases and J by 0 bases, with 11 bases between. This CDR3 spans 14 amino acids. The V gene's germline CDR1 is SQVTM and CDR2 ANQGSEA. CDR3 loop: CSVGSATSTDTQYF. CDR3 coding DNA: TGCAGCGTTGGTAGCGCGACTAGCACAGATACGCAGTATTTT.

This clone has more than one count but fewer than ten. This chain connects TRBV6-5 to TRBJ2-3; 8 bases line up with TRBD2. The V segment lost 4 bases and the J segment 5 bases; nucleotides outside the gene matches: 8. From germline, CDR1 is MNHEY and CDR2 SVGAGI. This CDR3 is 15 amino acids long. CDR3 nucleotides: TGTGCCAGCAGTTTCGGACTAGCCGATCTAGATACGCAGTATTTT. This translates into CASSFGLADLDTQYF.

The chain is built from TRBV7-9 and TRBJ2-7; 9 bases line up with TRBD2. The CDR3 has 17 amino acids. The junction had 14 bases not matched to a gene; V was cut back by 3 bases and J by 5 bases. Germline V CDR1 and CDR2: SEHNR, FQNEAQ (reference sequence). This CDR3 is CASSFCLFGLACHEQYF. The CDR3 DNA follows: TGTGCCAGCAGCTTTTGCCTTTTCGGACTAGCGTGCCACGAGCAGTACTTC.

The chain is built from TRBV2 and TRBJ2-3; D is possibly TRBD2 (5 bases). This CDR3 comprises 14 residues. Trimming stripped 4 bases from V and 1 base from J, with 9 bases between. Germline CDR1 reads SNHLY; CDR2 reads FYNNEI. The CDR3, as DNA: TGTGCCAGCAGTGCCGGGGAAGGCACAGATACGCAGTATTTT. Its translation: CASSAGEGTDTQYF.

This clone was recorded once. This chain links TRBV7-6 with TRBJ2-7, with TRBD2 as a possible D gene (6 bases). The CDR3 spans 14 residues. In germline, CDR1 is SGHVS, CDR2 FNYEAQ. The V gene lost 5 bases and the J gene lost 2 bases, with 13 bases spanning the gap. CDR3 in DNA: TGTGCCAGCAGCGACCTGGCGGGAACCTACGAGCAGTACTTC. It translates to CASSDLAGTYEQYF.

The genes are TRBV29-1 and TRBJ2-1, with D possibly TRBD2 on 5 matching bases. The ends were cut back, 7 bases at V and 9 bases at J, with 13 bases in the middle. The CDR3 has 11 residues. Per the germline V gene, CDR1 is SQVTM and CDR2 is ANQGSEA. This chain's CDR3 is CSARRAGEQFF. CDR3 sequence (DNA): TGCAGCGCCCGAAGGGCGGGTGAGCAGTTCTTC.

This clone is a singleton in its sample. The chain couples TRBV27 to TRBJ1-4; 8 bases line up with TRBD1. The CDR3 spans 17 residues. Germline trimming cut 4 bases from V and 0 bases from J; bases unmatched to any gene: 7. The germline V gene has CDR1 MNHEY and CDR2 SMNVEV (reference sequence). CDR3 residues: CASSSTGARATNEKLFF. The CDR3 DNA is TGTGCCAGCAGTTCGACAGGGGCTAGGGCAACTAATGAAAAACTGTTTTTT.

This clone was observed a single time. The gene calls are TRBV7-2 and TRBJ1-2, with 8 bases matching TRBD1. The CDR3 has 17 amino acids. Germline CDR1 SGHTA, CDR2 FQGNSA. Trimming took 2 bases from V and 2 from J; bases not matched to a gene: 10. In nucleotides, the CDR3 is TGTGCCAGCAGCTTAAAAACGACGCGGGACAGGAACTATGGCTACACCTTC. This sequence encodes CASSLKTTRDRNYGYTF.